Presented here are 32 T cell receptor beta chains from one specimen sequenced in a study of cytomegalovirus exposure and HLA in healthy donors. Researchers ran the PCR with 60 Vbeta and 13 Jbeta primers. Generated by immunoSEQ multiplex PCR, the TCRdb table keeps only in-frame clones and is missing some. The sample includes over 30,000 clones, more than 65% of them seen just once. The sequenced sample consisted of PBMCs. These receptors all come from a woman younger than 30 in good health and CMV-seronegative.

This clone occurred once. One junction end does not reproduce the germline sequence, and a read error may be involved. V and J are TRBV2 and TRBJ2-5, with D hard to call. The DNA end favors TRBJ2-7, so the J call may be wrong. CDR1 is SNHLY, CDR2 FYNNEI, per germline. There are 12 residues in the CDR3. CDR3 sequence: CASSEASYEQYF. CDR3 coding DNA: TGTGCCAGCAGCGAAGCCTCCTACGAGCAGTACTTC.

This sequence joins TRBV7-2 and TRBJ2-5; D uncertain. This CDR3 spans 15 amino acids. The V end was cut by 5 bases, the J end by 1 base, with 14 bases between. The germline V gene encodes CDR1 SGHTA and CDR2 FQGNSA. CDR3 coding DNA: TGTGCCAGCAGCCAATTGGTAGCCTCCCAAGAGACCCAGTACTTC. Encoded protein: CASSQLVASQETQYF. The full variable domain, its missing parts supplied by reference TRBV7-2 and TRBJ2-5, is GAGVSQSPSNKVTEKGKDVELRCDPISGHTALYWYRQSLGQGLEFLIYFQGNSAPDKSGLPSDRFSAERTGGSVSTLTIQRTQQEDSAVYLCASSQLVASQETQYFGPGTRLLVL.

The V gene is TRBV11-3, the J gene TRBJ2-7; TRBD1 matches at 10 bases. This CDR3 spans 16 amino acids. Trimming took 1 base from V and 5 from J; bases not matched to a gene: 8. Germline CDR1 and CDR2: SGHNT and YENEEA. CDR3 sequence (DNA): TGTGCCAGCAGCTTAGGGGTGGGGACAGGGGCTAACGAGCAGTACTTC. This translates into CASSLGVGTGANEQYF. The full variable domain, in which reference TRBV11-3 and TRBJ2-7 provide the parts outside the CDR3, is EAGVVQSPRYKIIEKKQPVAFWCNPISGHNTLYWYLQNLGQGPELLIRYENEEAVDDSQLPKDRFSAERLKGVDSTLKIQPAELGDSAVYLCASSLGVGTGANEQYFGPGTRLTVT.

The gene calls are TRBV4-2 and TRBJ1-3; D is unresolved. The V end was cut by 6 bases, the J end by 0 bases, with 9 bases between. There are 14 residues in the CDR3. Germline V gene lookup returns CDR1 LGHNA and CDR2 YNFKEQ. The CDR3 loop reads CASSLSGSGNTIYF. CDR3 DNA sequence: TGTGCCAGCAGTCTAAGCGGCTCTGGAAACACCATATATTTT.

CDR3 DNA: TGTGCCAGCAGCTTGGGGCGCAACTATGGCTACACCTTC. Amino acids: CASSLGRNYGYTF. V and J are TRBV7-3 and TRBJ1-2; the D gene is possibly TRBD1 (5 bases). Germline V lookup: CDR1 SGHTA, CDR2 FQGTGA. V gave up 3 bases and J gave up 2 bases, with 7 bases separating them. The CDR3 has 13 residues.

This chain links TRBV4-3 with TRBJ1-1; 7 bases are a match to TRBD1. This CDR3 region has 14 residues. CDR1 is LGHNA, CDR2 YSLEER, per germline. J lost 3 bases, V lost 4 bases, and 5 bases had no gene match. The CDR3 spells CASSLTTGYTEAFF. In DNA, the CDR3 is TGCGCCAGCAGCCTTACGACAGGGTACACTGAAGCTTTCTTT.

CDR3 in amino acids: CASVPGAGGTEAFF. CDR3 sequence (DNA): TGTGCCAGTGTTCCAGGGGCGGGCGGCACTGAAGCTTTCTTT. The chain employs TRBV19 and TRBJ1-1; D may be TRBD1 (6 bases). Per germline, CDR1 LNHDA and CDR2 SQIVND (reference sequence). The CDR3 consists of 14 residues. Trimming stripped 8 bases from V and 4 bases from J, with 17 bases between. The whole variable domain, filled in from reference TRBV19 and TRBJ1-1, reads DGGITQSPKYLFRKEGQNVTLSCEQNLNHDAMYWYRQDPGQGLRLIYYSQIVNDFQKGDIAEGYSVSREKKESFPLTVTSAQKNPTAFYLCASVPGAGGTEAFFGQGTRLTVV.

The genes are TRBV6-5 and TRBJ1-6, with 8 bases aligning to TRBD1. Germline V gene lookup returns CDR1 MNHEY and CDR2 SVGAGI. The J segment lost 9 bases and the V segment lost 4 bases, leaving 2 bases of the junction unmatched. The CDR3 has 13 residues. Written as DNA, the CDR3 is TGTGCCAGCAGTTCCCAGGGGGCTTCACCCCTCCACTTT. Translating gives CASSSQGASPLHF.

Concerning this clone: The junction differs from germline at one of its ends, possibly a read error. The chain uses TRBV9 and TRBJ1-5; 12 nucleotides match TRBD1. This CDR3 has 15 residues. Germline V gene lookup returns CDR1 SGDLS and CDR2 YYNGEE. DNA of the CDR3: TGTGCCAGCAGCGTAGGCGGGACAGGGGGCTCGCCCCAGAATTTT. It is translated as CASSVGGTGGSPQNF.

Points on this clone: Within the sample, other DNA sequences also encode this same CDR3. This chain connects TRBV6-5 to TRBJ2-7, with 9 nucleotides matching TRBD1. With V trimmed by 5 bases and J by 3 bases, 5 bases remained unmatched. Germline lookup yields CDR1 MNHEY and CDR2 SVGAGI. The CDR3 covers 14 residues. CDR3 protein: CASSPGTGSYEQYF. Here the CDR3 DNA reads TGTGCCAGCAGTCCCGGGACAGGGAGCTACGAGCAGTACTTC.

The DNA for the CDR3 is TGTGCCTGGAGTTTCGGACAGGGACTCCTTCGGGAGCAGTACTTC. Translated, it gives CAWSFGQGLLREQYF. The chain has TRBV30 and TRBJ2-7, with 8 bases identical to TRBD1. The CDR3 runs 15 residues. The germline V gene has CDR1 GTSNPN and CDR2 SVGIG (reference sequence). V shed 2 bases, J shed 7 bases, and the junction held 13 bases outside the gene matches.

The CDR3 bases are TGTGCCAGCAGCTCGTTAGCAACTAATGAAAAACTGTTTTTT. Protein product: CASSSLATNEKLFF. The rearrangement uses TRBV13 and TRBJ1-4; D is uncertain. Between the trimmed V and J ends, which lost 4 bases and 0 bases, there was a span of 6 bases. This CDR3 has 14 amino acids. Germline lookup yields CDR1 PRHDT and CDR2 FYEKMQ (reference sequence).

This chain connects TRBV28 to TRBJ1-2, with 11 bases matching TRBD1. Germline V CDR1 and CDR2: MDHEN, SYDVKM. Trimming removed 7 bases from V and 3 bases from J; junction bases left unmatched: 10. CDR3 length: 16 residues. In DNA form, the CDR3 reads TGTGCCAGCAAATCGCCTGGGACAGGGGGAGACTATGGCTACACCTTC. Translating it yields CASKSPGTGGDYGYTF.

The gene calls are TRBV2 and TRBJ2-7; 10 bases match TRBD1. Looked up from germline, CDR1 is SNHLY and CDR2 is FYNNEI. Trimming removed 7 bases from V and 7 bases from J; junction bases left unmatched: 7. The CDR3 is made up of 13 amino acids. CDR3 coding DNA: TGTGCCAGCAATAGGGACAGGGGTGAGGAGCAGTACTTC. Translation gives CASNRDRGEEQYF.

This chain joins TRBV28 and TRBJ1-2; 9 bases are shared with TRBD1. The CDR3 has 15 amino acids. V lost 6 bases, J lost 4 bases, and 9 bases stayed unmatched. Germline lookup yields CDR1 MDHEN and CDR2 SYDVKM. The CDR3 DNA reads TGTGCCAGCAGCTGGACAGGGGTGAGAAGCTATGGCTACACCTTC. Translated: CASSWTGVRSYGYTF.

The chain carries TRBV7-9 and TRBJ1-2; maybe TRBD1 (5 bases). The germline V gene encodes CDR1 SEHNR and CDR2 FQNEAQ (reference sequence). The CDR3 has 14 residues. V was shortened by 5 bases and J by 2 bases, with 12 bases between the two germline ends. This chain's CDR3 is CASSGTGLNYGYTF. CDR3 nucleotides: TGTGCCAGCAGCGGTACAGGCCTGAACTATGGCTACACCTTC.

The V call is TRBV7-2, the J call TRBJ2-1; TRBD1 is a possible D gene (6 bases). The V end lost 7 bases, the J end lost 4 bases, and 11 bases lay between the germline ends. From germline, CDR1 is SGHTA and CDR2 FQGNSA. This CDR3 spans 13 amino acids. The CDR3 spells CASTDRTYNEQFF. DNA of the CDR3: TGTGCCAGCACCGACAGGACTTACAATGAGCAGTTCTTC.

The chain couples TRBV27 to TRBJ2-5; 8 nucleotides match TRBD1. Losses at the gene ends were 6 bases for V and 4 bases for J; bases not matched to a gene: 4. The CDR3 spans 13 residues. CDR1 is MNHEY and CDR2 is SMNVEV in the germline V gene (reference sequence). The CDR3 nucleotides are TGTGCCAGCAGAACAACAGGGGGAGAGACCCAGTACTTC. Amino acid sequence: CASRTTGGETQYF.

The rearrangement uses TRBV18 and TRBJ2-5, with a weak D call TRBD2 (7 bases). The DNA end is a closer match to TRBJ2-7, so the J assignment may be wrong. Per the germline V gene, CDR1 is KGHSH and CDR2 is LQKENI. The CDR3 is 13 residues long. The CDR3 loop is CASSGGALYEQYF. The CDR3 DNA follows: TGTGCCAGCTCAGGGGGGGCCCTCTACGAGCAGTACTTC.

The sample holds a few counts of this clone. The V and J genes are TRBV25-1 and TRBJ2-1; 9 positions match TRBD2. The germline CDR1 and CDR2 sequences are MGHDK and SYGVNS. This CDR3 is built from 14 residues. With 9 bases clipped from V and 0 bases from J, the junction kept 3 bases outside the gene matches. Here the CDR3 reads CASLSGSSYNEQFF. The CDR3 region has the DNA TGTGCCAGTCTTAGCGGGAGCTCCTACAATGAGCAGTTCTTC.

The chain has TRBV5-1 and TRBJ1-1, with TRBD1 as a possible D gene (6 bases). From germline, CDR1 is SGHRS and CDR2 YFSETQ. Trimming pared 1 base from V and 12 bases from J, leaving 13 bases between. The CDR3 runs 12 residues. The CDR3 spells CASSLTGQLSFF. The CDR3 DNA follows: TGCGCCAGCAGCTTGACCGGACAGCTGTCTTTCTTT. The whole variable domain, filled in from reference TRBV5-1 and TRBJ1-1, reads KAGVTQTPRYLIKTRGQQVTLSCSPISGHRSVSWYQQTPGQGLQFLFEYFSETQRNKGNFPGRFSGRQFSNSRSEMNVSTLELGDSALYLCASSLTGQLSFFGQGTRLTVV.

Regarding this clone: One end of the junction does not line up with germline, which may come from a read error. The rearrangement joins TRBV7-2 to TRBJ2-4; TRBD1 might be the D (5 bases). Germline V gene sequence: CDR1 SGHTA, CDR2 FQGNSA. The CDR3 spans 13 residues. CDR3 DNA sequence: TGTGCCAGCAGCTTAGAAGGTAGCCTGGGGCCCCACTTC. It encodes CASSLEGSLGPHF.

The chain joins TRBV19 to TRBJ2-2; a weak D match, TRBD1 (6 bases). CDR1 and CDR2 (germline): LNHDA, SQIVND (reference sequence). The CDR3 is made up of 12 amino acids. V was clipped by 8 bases and J by 3 bases, with 7 bases between them. The CDR3 bases are TGTGCCAGTTACAGGGACACCGGGGAGCTGTTTTTT. Its protein product is CASYRDTGELFF.

The chain has TRBV28 and TRBJ2-5; 9 bases align to TRBD2. The germline V gene has CDR1 MDHEN and CDR2 SYDVKM. The CDR3 is 13 amino acids. J gave up 4 bases and V 6 bases, and 3 bases lay outside the gene matches. The CDR3 is CASRTAGGETQYF. The CDR3 nucleotides are TGTGCCAGCAGGACAGCGGGAGGAGAGACCCAGTACTTC.

The chain carries TRBV7-9 and TRBJ2-7, with D possibly being TRBD1 (5 bases). Germline CDR1 SEHNR, CDR2 FQNEAQ (reference sequence). The CDR3 covers 14 residues. Trimming stripped 0 bases from V and 2 bases from J, with 8 bases between. CDR3 nucleotide sequence: TGTGCCAGCAGCTTAGCTCAGGGTACCTACGAGCAGTACTTC. Protein product: CASSLAQGTYEQYF.

Turning to this clone: Sequence at one end of the junction differs from germline and may be a read error. The chain has TRBV7-9 and TRBJ1-1; the D gene is possibly TRBD1 (5 bases). The CDR3 loop spans 12 amino acids. Germline V gives CDR1 SEHNR, CDR2 FQNEAQ (reference sequence). The CDR3 DNA reads as TGTTCCAGCAGCCAGGACAAATTGGGAGCTTTCTTT. As protein: CSSSQDKLGAFF.

The chain is built from TRBV27 and TRBJ2-7, with 8 nucleotides matching TRBD2. Germline V CDR1 and CDR2: MNHEY, SMNVEV (reference sequence). Trimming removed 1 base from V and 4 bases from J; junction bases left unmatched: 3. The CDR3 has 14 residues. The CDR3: CASSLYGGGYEQYF. The CDR3 DNA sequence: TGTGCCAGCAGTTTATATGGCGGGGGGTACGAGCAGTACTTC.

With regard to this clone: One end of the junction fails to match germline, which may point to a read error. The V gene is TRBV6-5, the J gene TRBJ2-7; 7 bases agree with TRBD1. Per germline, CDR1 MNHEY and CDR2 SVGAGI. The CDR3 covers 13 residues. CDR3 in DNA: TGTGCCAGCGGTTACCCGACAGGGCGCGAGCAGTACTTC. It is translated as CASGYPTGREQYF.

This clone was observed a single time. This chain connects TRBV5-1 to TRBJ2-1; 7 bases map to TRBD2. CDR3 length: 15 amino acids. V shed 4 bases and J 8 bases; nucleotides not matched to a gene: 12. CDR1 SGHRS and CDR2 YFSETQ come from the germline V gene. DNA for the CDR3: TGCGCCAGCAGCCGACTAGCAGGGTATAAGGATGAGCAGTTCTTC. Encoded protein: CASSRLAGYKDEQFF.

The rearrangement links TRBV2 to TRBJ1-1, with D possibly TRBD1 on 6 matching bases. Germline V gives CDR1 SNHLY, CDR2 FYNNEI. V was trimmed by 9 bases and J by 7 bases, leaving 21 bases between them. The CDR3 length is 14 residues. The CDR3 loop is CARQRGGALGEAFF. In nucleotides, the CDR3 is TGTGCCAGACAACGAGGGGGGGCCCTAGGTGAAGCTTTCTTT.

To note about this clone: At one of its ends the junction is not consistent with the germline gene, which may arise from a read error. This chain links TRBV7-9 with TRBJ2-7, with TRBD1 identical over 8 bases. The germline gives CDR1 SEHNR, CDR2 FQNEAQ (reference sequence). The CDR3 runs 15 residues. The CDR3 is CSSSSGQGPIYEQYF. DNA of the CDR3: TGTTCCAGCAGCTCCGGACAGGGCCCGATCTACGAGCAGTACTTC.

V gene TRBV7-2 combines with J gene TRBJ2-1; 11 bases are shared with TRBD2. The CDR3 loop spans 15 amino acids. Germline lookup yields CDR1 SGHTA and CDR2 FQGNSA. Trimming cost V 4 bases and J 4 bases; bases outside gene matches: 3. CDR3: CASSSLAGGYNEQFF. For the CDR3, the DNA is TGTGCCAGCAGCTCCCTAGCGGGAGGTTACAATGAGCAGTTCTTC.